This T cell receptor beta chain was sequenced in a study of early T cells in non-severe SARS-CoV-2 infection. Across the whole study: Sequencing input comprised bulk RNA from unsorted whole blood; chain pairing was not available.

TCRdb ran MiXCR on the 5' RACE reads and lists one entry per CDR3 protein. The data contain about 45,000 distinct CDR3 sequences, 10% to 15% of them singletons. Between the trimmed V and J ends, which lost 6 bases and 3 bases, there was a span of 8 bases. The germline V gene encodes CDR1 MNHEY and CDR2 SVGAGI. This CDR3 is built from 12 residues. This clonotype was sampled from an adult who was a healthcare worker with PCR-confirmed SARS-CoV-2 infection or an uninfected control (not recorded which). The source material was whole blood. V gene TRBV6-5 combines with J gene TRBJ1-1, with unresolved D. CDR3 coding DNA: TGTGCCAGCAGACGGTACGACACTGAAGCTTTCTTT. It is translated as CASRRYDTEAFF.